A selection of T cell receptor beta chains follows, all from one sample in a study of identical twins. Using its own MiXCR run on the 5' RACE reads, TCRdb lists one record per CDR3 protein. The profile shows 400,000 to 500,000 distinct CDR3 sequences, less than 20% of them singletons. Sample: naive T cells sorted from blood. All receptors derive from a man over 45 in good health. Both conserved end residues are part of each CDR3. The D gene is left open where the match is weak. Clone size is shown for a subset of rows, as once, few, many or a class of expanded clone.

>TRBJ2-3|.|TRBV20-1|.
TGCAGTGCTAGAGATATCAGGACGACTACAGATACGCAGTATTTT
CSARDIRTTTDTQYF
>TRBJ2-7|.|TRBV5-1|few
TGCGCCAGCAGGACGGGACCGAACTACGAGCAGTACTTC
CASRTGPNYEQYF
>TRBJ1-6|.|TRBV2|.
TGTGCCAGCGTCGCCGAGTCAGGGGATAATTCACCCCTCCACTTT
CASVAESGDNSPLHF
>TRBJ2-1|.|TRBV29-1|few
TGCAGCGTTGTGGGTCGACCTCCCTACAATGAGCAGTTCTTC
CSVVGRPPYNEQFF
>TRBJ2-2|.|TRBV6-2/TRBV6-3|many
TGTGCCAGCAAATTAATTATGGCTAACACCGGGGAGCTGTTTTTT
CASKLIMANTGELFF
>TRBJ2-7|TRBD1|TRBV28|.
TGTGCCAGCCGAAATTCCGGGACAGCGAATTACGAGCAGTACTTC
CASRNSGTANYEQYF
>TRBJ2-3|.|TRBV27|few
TGTGCCAGCAGCCTTCTTTTGCCAAGGGTCACAGATACGCAGTATTTT
CASSLLLPRVTDTQYF
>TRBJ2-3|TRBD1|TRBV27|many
TGTGCCAGCAGCTTCGCCGACAGGGGCACAGATACGCAGTATTTT
CASSFADRGTDTQYF
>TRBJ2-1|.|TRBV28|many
TGTGCCAGCACCTGGGAAAGCTCCTACAATGAGCAGTTCTTC
CASTWESSYNEQFF
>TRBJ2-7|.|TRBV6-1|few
TGTGCCAGCAGCGGAATCGAACAGGGTCCCTACGAGCAGTACTTC
CASSGIEQGPYEQYF
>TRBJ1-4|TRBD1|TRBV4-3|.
TGCGCCAGCAGCCAAGATCCAGGACAGGACAGGGAAAAACTGTTTTTT
CASSQDPGQDREKLFF
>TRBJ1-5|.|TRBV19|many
TGTGCCAGTGCTCTGGGACTAATTATTAATCAGCCCCAGCATTTT
CASALGLIINQPQHF
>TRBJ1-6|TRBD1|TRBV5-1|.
TGCGCCAGCAGCTTGGCCGGGACAGGGTTGAGTAACCTCCACTTT
CASSLAGTGLSNLHF
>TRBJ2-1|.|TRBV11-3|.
TGTGCCAGCAGCTTCGGCGGGGAAAACAATGAGCAGTTCTTC
CASSFGGENNEQFF
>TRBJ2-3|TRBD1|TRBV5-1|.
TGCGCCAGCAGCCGCCGGACGATATCAGACAGGGAAATGACAGATACGCAGTATTTT
CASSRRTISDREMTDTQYF
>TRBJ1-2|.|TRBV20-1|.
TGCAGTGCTATGGGGTACTATGGCTACACCTTC
CSAMGYYGYTF
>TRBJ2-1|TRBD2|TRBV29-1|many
TGCAGCGTTGCGGGTCGGCTAGCGGGAGGTAATGAGCAGTTCTTC
CSVAGRLAGGNEQFF
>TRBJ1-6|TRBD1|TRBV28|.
TGTGCCAGCATCAGGCAGGGGGCGGCCTATAATTCACCCCTCCACTTT
CASIRQGAAYNSPLHF
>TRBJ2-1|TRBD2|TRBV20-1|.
TGCAGTGCTAGAGATGGGCCTGGGAGGGGTGAGCAGTTCTTC
CSARDGPGRGEQFF
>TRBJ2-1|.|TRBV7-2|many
TGTGCCAGCAGCTTAGCGTTCGGGACCACCTCCTACAATGAGCAGTTCTTC
CASSLAFGTTSYNEQFF
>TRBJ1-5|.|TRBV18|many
TGTGCCAGCTCACCACGGGGGACCCCGAATCAGCCCCAGCATTTT
CASSPRGTPNQPQHF
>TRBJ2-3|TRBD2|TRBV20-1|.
TGCAGTGCTAGAGCCTTCGGGACTAGAAACACAGATACGCAGTATTTT
CSARAFGTRNTDTQYF
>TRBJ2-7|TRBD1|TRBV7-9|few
TGTGCCAGCAGCTTAGAAGGGACAGGTACCGAGCAGTACTTC
CASSLEGTGTEQYF
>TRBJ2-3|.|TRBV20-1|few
TGCAGTGCTAGACGGCAGGGGTACACAGATACGCAGTATTTT
CSARRQGYTDTQYF
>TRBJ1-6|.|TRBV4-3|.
TGCGCCAGCAGCAGGAGAAGCTCCTATAATTCACCCCTCCACTTT
CASSRRSSYNSPLHF
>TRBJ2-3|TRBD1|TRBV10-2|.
TGCGCCAGCTGGGACAGGGGGCCAGATACGCAGTATTTT
CASWDRGPDTQYF